This T cell receptor (beta chain) came from a study of chemoradiotherapy in HPV16-positive cancers. The trim removed 6 bases at V and 10 bases at J, leaving 11 bases unmatched. The CDR3 runs to 16 residues. The germline CDR1 and CDR2 sequences are MDHEN and SYDVKM. Method: immunoSEQ multiplex PCR; TCRdb's copy keeps in-frame clones and lacks some. The sample records more than 9,000 clones, 86% being singletons. Whole-study results and caveats: In HPV16-positive patients, HPV-responsive T-cell expansion tracked better recurrence-free survival. Candidate HPV-specific clones and E7-related TCR motifs grew in tumor during treatment. The functional HPV-specific definition rests on just a couple of HPV16-positive patients.

Repeated repertoire sampling spanned the course of chemoradiotherapy. In the case of this clone: What it binds is not known.

The genes are TRBV28 and TRBJ1-6, with 11 bases aligning to TRBD1. The clonotype was recovered from a human donor with HPV-associated anogenital cancer. Here the sequenced sample was blood, taken from a patient who underwent chemoradiotherapy. The CDR3 region has the DNA TGTGCCAGCAGAACTGCCCGGACAGGGGGCGCGTCACCCCTCCACTTT. Translating it yields CASRTARTGGASPLHF.